A single sample gave rise to the 17 T cell receptor beta chains below, sequenced in a study of response to subunit inactivated influenza vaccine. TCRdb processed the RT-PCR reads anew with MiXCR; each CDR3 protein has one entry. In the table there are fewer than 350,000 distinct CDR3 sequences, 21% of which are singletons. Sequences were derived from PBMCs from blood, sampled approximately 20 months after vaccination. The receptors stem from a man between 50 and 70 years old who received an inactivated influenza vaccine.

This clonotype was seen more than once but under ten times. The chain recombines TRBV11-2 with TRBJ2-1; 8 bases match TRBD1. CDR3 length equals 16 residues. Trimming at V came to 1 base and at J to 9 bases, leaving 11 bases not matched to a gene. Germline CDR1 is SGHAT and CDR2 is FQNNGV. The CDR3 reads CASSLGRQGLSGEQFF. The CDR3 bases are TGTGCCAGCAGCTTAGGGAGACAGGGGTTGTCGGGTGAGCAGTTCTTC.

The V call is TRBV20-1, the J call TRBJ2-1, with TRBD2 matching over 8 bases. The CDR3 runs 17 residues. Germline V gene data show CDR1 as DFQATT and CDR2 as SNEGSKA (reference sequence). The ends lost 2 bases at V and 6 bases at J; junction bases unmatched: 15. The CDR3 region is CSARPLGGTSGFNEQFF. In nucleotides, the CDR3 is TGCAGTGCTAGACCGCTTGGGGGGACTAGTGGTTTCAATGAGCAGTTCTTC.

In this sample, this clonotype turned up a few times. V is TRBV20-1 and J is TRBJ1-2; no reliable D call. This CDR3 has 13 residues. The germline V and J ends were trimmed by 4 bases and 4 bases, with 13 bases remaining between them. Germline-derived CDR1 and CDR2 are DFQATT and SNEGSKA (reference sequence). The CDR3 loop is CSATDPSRYGYTF. DNA of the CDR3: TGCAGTGCTACCGACCCTTCTCGCTATGGCTACACCTTC.

This clonotype was counted a few times. J is TRBJ2-5 and V is TRBV7-2; D perhaps matches TRBD2 (7 bases). The V end lost 3 bases, the J end lost 5 bases, and 10 bases lay between the germline ends. Germline-derived CDR1 and CDR2 are SGHTA and FQGNSA. The CDR3 has 13 amino acids. The CDR3 DNA sequence: TGTGCCAGCAGCTTTAGGGGGGGGGAGACCCAGTACTTC. This translates into CASSFRGGETQYF.

V gene TRBV20-1 combines with J gene TRBJ2-7, with 12 bases identical to TRBD2. The CDR3 is 13 amino acids. Per the germline V gene, CDR1 is DFQATT and CDR2 is SNEGSKA (reference sequence). Trimming at V came to 3 bases and at J to 6 bases, leaving 3 bases not matched to a gene. The CDR3 region is CSARTSGRGEQYF. As DNA, the CDR3 is TGCAGTGCTAGGACTAGCGGGAGAGGCGAGCAGTACTTC.

This clonotype was picked up many times. V usage is TRBV7-8 and J usage is TRBJ1-1; D is undetermined. V was trimmed by 5 bases and J by 1 base, leaving 8 bases between them. The CDR3 is made up of 13 amino acids. The germline V gene has CDR1 SGHVS and CDR2 FQNEAQ. CDR3 in amino acids: CASSMGTNTEAFF. In DNA, the CDR3 is TGTGCCAGCAGCATGGGCACGAACACTGAAGCTTTCTTT.

The table lists this clonotype with a few counts. CDR3 coding DNA: TGTGCCAGCGGTAGCGGCGAGACCCAGTACTTC. Its translation is CASGSGETQYF. The gene calls are TRBV6-6 and TRBJ2-5, with D maybe TRBD2 (6 bases). CDR3 length: 11 residues. V lost 8 bases and J lost 5, with 9 bases in between. In germline, CDR1 is MNHNY, CDR2 SVGAGI (reference sequence).

Regarding this clonotype: Mismatch with germline at one junction end may stem from a read error. The rearrangement uses TRBV20-1 and TRBJ2-1; D possibly corresponds to TRBD1 (5 bases). Germline CDR1 and CDR2: DFQATT and SNEGSKA (reference sequence). The CDR3 consists of 12 residues. The CDR3 is CGARGSYNEQFF. In DNA, the CDR3 is TGCGGTGCTAGGGGTTCCTACAATGAGCAGTTCTTC.

This clonotype was seen a few times. The chain employs TRBV20-1 and TRBJ2-3; TRBD2 agrees at 8 bases. This CDR3 is 16 amino acids long. Germline-derived CDR1 and CDR2 are DFQATT and SNEGSKA (reference sequence). V lost 0 bases to trimming and J lost 0 bases; unmatched junction nucleotides: 5. The CDR3 region is CSARDLIAGSTDTQYF. The CDR3 DNA is TGCAGTGCTAGAGATCTGATAGCGGGGAGCACAGATACGCAGTATTTT.

This clonotype has at least ten counts. The chain joins TRBV7-2 to TRBJ1-2, with unresolved D. Per germline, CDR1 SGHTA and CDR2 FQGNSA. The CDR3 length is 14 residues. V gave up 5 bases and J gave up 8 bases, with 18 bases separating them. CDR3 sequence: CASSGAGGRGGYTF. The DNA for the CDR3 is TGTGCCAGCAGCGGAGCCGGTGGGCGTGGGGGCTACACCTTC.

The rearrangement links TRBV20-1 to TRBJ1-1; maybe TRBD1 (5 bases). This CDR3 region has 13 residues. CDR1 is DFQATT and CDR2 is SNEGSKA in the germline V gene (reference sequence). V lost 5 bases, J lost 0 bases, and 10 bases lay in between. The CDR3 spells CSAQRGVNTEAFF. DNA of the CDR3: TGCAGTGCTCAGAGAGGGGTGAACACTGAAGCTTTCTTT.

This clonotype was seen at least ten times. The V and J genes are TRBV6-2 or TRBV6-3 and TRBJ1-6, with 8 bases matching TRBD1. The CDR3 covers 21 residues. V was clipped by 0 bases and J by 0 bases; unmatched bases: 13. Germline V gene data show CDR1 as MNHEY and CDR2 as SVGEGT. CDR3 residues: CASSYSHRGQGAFSYNSPLHF. The CDR3 DNA reads TGTGCCAGCAGTTACTCTCATCGCGGGCAGGGGGCTTTCTCCTATAATTCACCCCTCCACTTT.

In this sample, this clonotype turned up a few times. The chain joins TRBV23-1 to TRBJ1-1; tentative D call: TRBD1 (5 bases). TRBV23-1 is labeled an ORF, and its function is uncertain. The CDR3 totals 15 residues. V shed 3 bases and J shed 1 base, with 12 bases lying between them. CDR3 sequence (DNA): TGCGCCAGCAGTCATCGGTTCAGGGCGAACACTGAAGCTTTCTTT. This translates into CASSHRFRANTEAFF.

Concerning this clonotype itself: One end of the junction does not line up with germline, which may come from a read error. This chain uses TRBV19 with TRBJ1-1, with D possibly matching TRBD1 (5 bases). Germline CDR1 reads LNHDA; CDR2 reads SQIVND (reference sequence). The CDR3 consists of 13 residues. CDR3 amino acids: CASKGNRNTEALF. CDR3 sequence (DNA): TGTGCCAGTAAGGGGAACAGGAACACTGAAGCTTTATTT. Variable domain in full (rest from reference TRBV19 and TRBJ1-1): DGGITQSPKYLFRKEGQNVTLSCEQNLNHDAMYWYRQDPGQGLRLIYYSQIVNDFQKGDIAEGYSVSREKKESFPLTVTSAQKNPTAFYLCASKGNRNTEALFGQGTRLTVV.

The table lists this clonotype with a few counts. This sequence joins TRBV12-3 or TRBV12-4 and TRBJ1-4; D remains unclear. The V gene lost 6 bases and the J gene lost 5 bases, with 10 bases spanning the gap. The CDR3 covers 13 residues. The CDR3 loop reads CASRWMGNEKLFF. Written as DNA, the CDR3 is TGTGCCAGCAGGTGGATGGGGAATGAAAAACTGTTTTTT.

This clonotype was counted ten times or more. The V call is TRBV4-1, the J call TRBJ1-5, with D maybe TRBD1 (5 bases). The CDR3 length is 15 residues. Germline CDR1 reads MGHRA; CDR2 reads YSYEKL. Between the trimmed V and J ends, which lost 9 bases and 0 bases, there was a span of 15 bases. The CDR3 coding sequence is TGCGCCAGTGGCCCCTGGACACCTAGCAATCAGCCCCAGCATTTT. This gives the protein CASGPWTPSNQPQHF.

The chain recombines TRBV6-1 with TRBJ1-1; 8 bases are shared with TRBD1. J lost 0 bases, V lost 6 bases, and 12 bases had no gene match. Germline lookup yields CDR1 MNHNS and CDR2 SASEGT. The CDR3 loop spans 17 amino acids. The CDR3: CASRRGTGGYLNTEAFF. The CDR3 nucleotides read TGTGCCAGCAGGCGGGGGACAGGCGGTTACTTGAACACTGAAGCTTTCTTT.